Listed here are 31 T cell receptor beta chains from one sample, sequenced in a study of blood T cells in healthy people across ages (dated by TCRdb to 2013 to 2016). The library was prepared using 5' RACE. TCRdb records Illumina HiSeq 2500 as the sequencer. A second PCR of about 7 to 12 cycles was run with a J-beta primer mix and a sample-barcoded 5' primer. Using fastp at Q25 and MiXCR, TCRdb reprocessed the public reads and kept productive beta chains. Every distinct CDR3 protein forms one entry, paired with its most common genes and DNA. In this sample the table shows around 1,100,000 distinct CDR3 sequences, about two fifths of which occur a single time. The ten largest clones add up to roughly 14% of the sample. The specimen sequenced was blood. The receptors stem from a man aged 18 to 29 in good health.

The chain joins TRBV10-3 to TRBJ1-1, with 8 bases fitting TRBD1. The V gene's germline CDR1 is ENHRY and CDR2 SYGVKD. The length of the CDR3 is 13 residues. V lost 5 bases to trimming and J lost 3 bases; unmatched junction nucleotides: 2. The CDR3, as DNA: TGTGCCATCAGTAAGACAGGGGACACTGAAGCTTTCTTT. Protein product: CAISKTGDTEAFF.

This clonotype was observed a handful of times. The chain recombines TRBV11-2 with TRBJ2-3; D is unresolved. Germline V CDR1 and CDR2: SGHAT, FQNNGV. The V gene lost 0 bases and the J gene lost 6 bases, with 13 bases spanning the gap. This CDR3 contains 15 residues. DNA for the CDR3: TGTGCCAGCAGCTTAGATCTGGCTACCAGCGATACGCAGTATTTT. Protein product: CASSLDLATSDTQYF.

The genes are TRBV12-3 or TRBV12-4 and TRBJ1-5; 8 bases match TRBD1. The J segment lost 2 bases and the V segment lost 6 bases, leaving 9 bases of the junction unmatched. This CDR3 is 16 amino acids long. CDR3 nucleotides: TGTGCCAGCAGCTACATACAGGGGGTGGGCAATCAGCCCCAGCATTTT. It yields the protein CASSYIQGVGNQPQHF.

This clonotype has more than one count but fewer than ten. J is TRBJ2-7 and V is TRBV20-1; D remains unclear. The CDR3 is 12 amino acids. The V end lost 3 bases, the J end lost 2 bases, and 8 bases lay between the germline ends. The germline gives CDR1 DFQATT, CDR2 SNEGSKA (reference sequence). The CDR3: CSARNRPYEQYF. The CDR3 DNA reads TGCAGTGCTAGGAACCGACCCTACGAGCAGTACTTC.

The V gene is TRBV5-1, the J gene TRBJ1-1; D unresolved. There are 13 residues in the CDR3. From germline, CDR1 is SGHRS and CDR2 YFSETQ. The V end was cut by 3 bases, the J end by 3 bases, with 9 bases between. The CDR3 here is CASSSTWDTEAFF. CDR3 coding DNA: TGCGCCAGCAGCTCCACATGGGACACTGAAGCTTTCTTT.

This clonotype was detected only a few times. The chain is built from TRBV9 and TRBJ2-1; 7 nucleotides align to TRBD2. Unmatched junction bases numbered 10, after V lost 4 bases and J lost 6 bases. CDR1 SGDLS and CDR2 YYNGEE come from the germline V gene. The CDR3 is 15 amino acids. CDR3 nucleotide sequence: TGTGCCAGCAGCCCGGATGGGGCGGGGGTCAATGAGCAGTTCTTC. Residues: CASSPDGAGVNEQFF.

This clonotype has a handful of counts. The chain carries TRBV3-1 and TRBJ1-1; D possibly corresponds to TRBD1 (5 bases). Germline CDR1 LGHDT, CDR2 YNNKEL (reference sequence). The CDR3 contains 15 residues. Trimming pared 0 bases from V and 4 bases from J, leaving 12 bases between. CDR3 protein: CASSQDTGQRTEAFF. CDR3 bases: TGTGCCAGCAGCCAAGATACGGGGCAGCGCACTGAAGCTTTCTTT.

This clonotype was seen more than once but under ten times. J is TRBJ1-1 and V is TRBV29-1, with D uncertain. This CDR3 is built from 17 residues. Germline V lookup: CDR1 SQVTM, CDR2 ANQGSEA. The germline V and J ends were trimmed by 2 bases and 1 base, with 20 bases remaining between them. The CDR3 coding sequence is TGCAGCGTTGAATCAATTGACGGGATCTACCCGAACACTGAAGCTTTCTTT. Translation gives CSVESIDGIYPNTEAFF.

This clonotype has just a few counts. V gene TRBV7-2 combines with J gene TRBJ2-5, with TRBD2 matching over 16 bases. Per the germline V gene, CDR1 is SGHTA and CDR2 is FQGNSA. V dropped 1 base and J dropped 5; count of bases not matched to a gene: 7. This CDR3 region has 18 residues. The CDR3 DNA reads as TGTGCCAGCAGCTTAGGAGGGACTAGCGGGGGGGCAAAGGAGACCCAGTACTTC. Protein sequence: CASSLGGTSGGAKETQYF.

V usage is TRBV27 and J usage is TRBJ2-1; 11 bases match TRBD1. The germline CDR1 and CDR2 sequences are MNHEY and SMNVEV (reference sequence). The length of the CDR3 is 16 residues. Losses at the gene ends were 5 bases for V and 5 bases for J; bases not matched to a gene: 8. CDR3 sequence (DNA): TGTGCCAGCAGTCCCTTAGGGACAGGGGGGGACAATGAGCAGTTCTTC. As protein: CASSPLGTGGDNEQFF.

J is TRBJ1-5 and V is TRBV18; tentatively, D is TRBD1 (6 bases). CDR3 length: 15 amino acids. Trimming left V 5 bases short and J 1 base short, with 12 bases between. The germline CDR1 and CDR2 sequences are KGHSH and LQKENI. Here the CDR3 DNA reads TGTGCCAGCTCAGCAGGGGCGGGGAGCAATCAGCCCCAGCATTTT. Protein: CASSAGAGSNQPQHF.

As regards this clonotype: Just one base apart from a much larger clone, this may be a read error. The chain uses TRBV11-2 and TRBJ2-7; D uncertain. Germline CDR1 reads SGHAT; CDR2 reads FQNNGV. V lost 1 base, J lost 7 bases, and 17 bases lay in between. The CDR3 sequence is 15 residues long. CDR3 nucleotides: TGTGCCAGCAGCTTAGTGCAGGCTTACTACAATGAGCAGTACTTC. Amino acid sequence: CASSLVQAYYNEQYF.

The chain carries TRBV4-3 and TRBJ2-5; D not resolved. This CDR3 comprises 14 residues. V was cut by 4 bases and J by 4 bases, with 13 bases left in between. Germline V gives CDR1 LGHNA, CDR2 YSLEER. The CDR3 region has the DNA TGCGCCAGCAGCCCCTACTGGAAGCGAGAGACCCAGTACTTC. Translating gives CASSPYWKRETQYF.

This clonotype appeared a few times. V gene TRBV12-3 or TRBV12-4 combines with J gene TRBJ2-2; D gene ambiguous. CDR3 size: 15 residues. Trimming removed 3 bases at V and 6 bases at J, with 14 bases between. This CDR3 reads CASSLLVPFAGELFF. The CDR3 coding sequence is TGTGCCAGCAGTTTGTTGGTCCCCTTCGCCGGGGAGCTGTTTTTT.

The CDR3 nucleotides are TGTGCCAGCAGTCATCCGGGACCCCCTGAAGCTTTCTTT. Translation: CASSHPGPPEAFF. The rearrangement uses TRBV12-3 or TRBV12-4 and TRBJ1-1; D possibly corresponds to TRBD1 (5 bases). Trimming took 5 bases from V and 6 from J, leaving 13 bases between them. The CDR3 is made up of 13 amino acids.

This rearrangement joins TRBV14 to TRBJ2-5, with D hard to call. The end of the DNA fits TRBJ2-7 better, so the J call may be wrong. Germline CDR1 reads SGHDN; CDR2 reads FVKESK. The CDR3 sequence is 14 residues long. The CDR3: CASSQVPGSLEQYF. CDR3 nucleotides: TGTGCCAGCAGCCAAGTACCAGGTAGCCTCGAGCAGTACTTC.

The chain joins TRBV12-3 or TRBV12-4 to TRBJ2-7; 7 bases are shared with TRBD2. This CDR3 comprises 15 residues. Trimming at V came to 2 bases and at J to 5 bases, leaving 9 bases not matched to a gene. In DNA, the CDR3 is TGTGCCAGCAGTTTACGGTCTCCTAGCGGAGACGAGCAGTACTTC. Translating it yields CASSLRSPSGDEQYF.

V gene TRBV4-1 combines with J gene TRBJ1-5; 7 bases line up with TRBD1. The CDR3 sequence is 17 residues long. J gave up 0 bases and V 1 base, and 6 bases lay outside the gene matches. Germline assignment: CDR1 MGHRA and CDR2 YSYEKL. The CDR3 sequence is CASSQGQGLYSNQPQHF. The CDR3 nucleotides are TGCGCCAGCAGCCAAGGACAGGGCTTGTATAGCAATCAGCCCCAGCATTTT.

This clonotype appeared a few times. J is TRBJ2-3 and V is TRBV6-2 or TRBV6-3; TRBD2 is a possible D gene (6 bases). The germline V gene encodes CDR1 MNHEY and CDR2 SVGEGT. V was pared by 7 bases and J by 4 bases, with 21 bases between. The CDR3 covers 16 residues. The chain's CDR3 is CASIPLGGALADTQYF. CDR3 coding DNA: TGTGCCAGCATCCCTCTAGGCGGGGCACTCGCAGATACGCAGTATTTT.

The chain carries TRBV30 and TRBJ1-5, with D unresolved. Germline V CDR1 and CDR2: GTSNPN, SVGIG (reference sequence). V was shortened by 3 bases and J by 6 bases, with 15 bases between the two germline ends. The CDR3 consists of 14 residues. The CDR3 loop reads CAWSEGLVGQPQHF. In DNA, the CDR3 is TGTGCCTGGAGCGAGGGTCTGGTAGGTCAGCCCCAGCATTTT.

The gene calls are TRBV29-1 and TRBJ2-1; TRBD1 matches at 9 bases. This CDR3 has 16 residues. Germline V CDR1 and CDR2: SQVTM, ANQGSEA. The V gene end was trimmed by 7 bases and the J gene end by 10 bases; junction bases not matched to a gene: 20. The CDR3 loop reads CSAAGTGLFGSYEQFF. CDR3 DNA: TGCAGCGCTGCGGGGACAGGGTTATTCGGCTCCTACGAGCAGTTCTTC.

CDR3 residues: CASSGDIANQPQHF. Here the CDR3 DNA reads TGTGCCAGCAGTGGGGACATTGCAAATCAGCCCCAGCATTTT. The chain links TRBV25-1 to TRBJ1-5; D is possibly TRBD1 (6 bases). The ends were cut back, 4 bases at V and 4 bases at J, with 11 bases in the middle. Germline CDR1 and CDR2: MGHDK and SYGVNS. This CDR3 has 14 amino acids.

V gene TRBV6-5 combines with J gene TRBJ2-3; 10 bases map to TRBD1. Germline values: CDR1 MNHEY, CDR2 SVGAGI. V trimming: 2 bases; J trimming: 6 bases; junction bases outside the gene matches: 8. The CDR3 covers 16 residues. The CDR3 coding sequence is TGTGCCAGCAGTTACGCCCCAAGACAGGGGGCGGATACGCAGTATTTT. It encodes CASSYAPRQGADTQYF.

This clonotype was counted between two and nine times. The CDR3, as DNA: TGTGCCAGCAGCGGAATACTTCTTGAAGCCGACTATGGCTACACCTTC. Translation gives CASSGILLEADYGYTF. The V gene is TRBV7-3, the J gene TRBJ1-2; D gene ambiguous. The CDR3 contains 16 residues. Germline V gives CDR1 SGHTA, CDR2 FQGTGA. The V gene lost 5 bases and the J gene lost 3 bases, with 19 bases spanning the gap. Looking up the rest from reference TRBV7-3 and TRBJ1-2 gives the full variable domain: GAGVSQTPSNKVTEKGKYVELRCDPISGHTALYWYRQSLGQGPEFLIYFQGTGAADDSGLPNDRFFAVRPEGSVSTLKIQRTERGDSAVYLCASSGILLEADYGYTFGSGTRLTVV.

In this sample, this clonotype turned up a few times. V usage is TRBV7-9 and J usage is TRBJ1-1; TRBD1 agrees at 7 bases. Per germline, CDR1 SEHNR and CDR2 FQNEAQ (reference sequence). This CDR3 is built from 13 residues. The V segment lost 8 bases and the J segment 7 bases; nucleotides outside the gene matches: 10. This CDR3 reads CASRKIDRVEAFF. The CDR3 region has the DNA TGTGCCAGCCGGAAGATTGACAGGGTTGAAGCTTTCTTT.

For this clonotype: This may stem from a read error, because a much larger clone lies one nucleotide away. The CDR3 reads CSVALGGSIGKQYF. In DNA, the CDR3 is TGCAGCGTTGCCCTAGGGGGAAGTATCGGGAAGCAGTACTTC. The chain carries TRBV29-1 and TRBJ2-5, with TRBD1 as a possible D gene (6 bases). Per germline, CDR1 SQVTM and CDR2 ANQGSEA. The germline V and J ends were trimmed by 4 bases and 11 bases, with 23 bases remaining between them. The CDR3 is made up of 14 amino acids.

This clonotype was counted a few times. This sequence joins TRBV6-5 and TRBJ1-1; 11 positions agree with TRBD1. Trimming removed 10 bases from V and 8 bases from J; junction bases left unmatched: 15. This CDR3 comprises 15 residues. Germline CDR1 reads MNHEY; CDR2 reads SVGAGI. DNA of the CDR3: TGTGCCACATTCCGGGACAGGGGGTTCAGTAGAGAAGCTTTCTTT. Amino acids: CATFRDRGFSREAFF.

As DNA, the CDR3 is TGCAGCGTCCGTACAAACAGGGGATGGACTGAAGCTTTCTTT. Translation: CSVRTNRGWTEAFF. The chain has TRBV29-1 and TRBJ1-1; 7 bases align to TRBD1. Germline-derived CDR1 and CDR2 are SQVTM and ANQGSEA. Trimming at V came to 6 bases and at J to 5 bases, leaving 12 bases not matched to a gene. This CDR3 is 14 amino acids long.

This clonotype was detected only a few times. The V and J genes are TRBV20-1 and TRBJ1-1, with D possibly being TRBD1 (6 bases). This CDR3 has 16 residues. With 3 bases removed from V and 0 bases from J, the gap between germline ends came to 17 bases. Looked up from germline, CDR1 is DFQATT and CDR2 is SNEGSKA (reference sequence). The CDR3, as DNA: TGCAGTGCTAGCGAACAGGGCGGGTGGATGAACACTGAAGCTTTCTTT. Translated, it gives CSASEQGGWMNTEAFF.

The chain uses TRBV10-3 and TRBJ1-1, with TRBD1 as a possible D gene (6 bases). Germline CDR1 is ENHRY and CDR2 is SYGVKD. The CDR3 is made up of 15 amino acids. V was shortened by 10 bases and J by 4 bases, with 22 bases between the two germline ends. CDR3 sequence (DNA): TGTGCCACCCGGGGGGGACAAGGGGATTTCACTGAAGCTTTCTTT. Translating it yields CATRGGQGDFTEAFF.

The CDR3 is CASSLRVGEEQETQYF. As DNA, the CDR3 is TGTGCCAGCAGCTTAAGAGTAGGGGAAGAGCAAGAGACCCAGTACTTC. The chain couples TRBV7-3 to TRBJ2-5, with a weak D call TRBD1 (5 bases). This CDR3 contains 16 residues. V lost 1 base and J 2 bases, leaving 14 bases between the germline ends. Germline CDR1 is SGHTA and CDR2 is FQGTGA.